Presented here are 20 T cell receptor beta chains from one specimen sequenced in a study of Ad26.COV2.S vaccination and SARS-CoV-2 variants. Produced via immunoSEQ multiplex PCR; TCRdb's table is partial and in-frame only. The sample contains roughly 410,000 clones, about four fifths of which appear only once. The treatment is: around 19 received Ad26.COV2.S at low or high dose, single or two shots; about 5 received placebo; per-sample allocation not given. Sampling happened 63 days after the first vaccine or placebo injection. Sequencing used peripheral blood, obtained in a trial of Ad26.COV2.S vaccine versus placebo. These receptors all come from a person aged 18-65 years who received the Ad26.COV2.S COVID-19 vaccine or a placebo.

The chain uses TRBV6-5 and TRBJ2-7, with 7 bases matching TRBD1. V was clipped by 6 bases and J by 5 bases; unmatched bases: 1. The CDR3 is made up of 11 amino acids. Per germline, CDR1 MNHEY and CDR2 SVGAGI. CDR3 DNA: TGTGCCAGCAGCCAGGGGGACGAGCAGTACTTC. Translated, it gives CASSQGDEQYF.

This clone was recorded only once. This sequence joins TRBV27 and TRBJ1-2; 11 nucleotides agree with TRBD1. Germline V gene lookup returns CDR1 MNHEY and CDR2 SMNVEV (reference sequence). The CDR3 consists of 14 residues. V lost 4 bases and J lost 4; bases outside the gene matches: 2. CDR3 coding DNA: TGTGCCAGCAGTTCCGGGACAGGGGGCTATGGCTACACCTTC. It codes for CASSSGTGGYGYTF.

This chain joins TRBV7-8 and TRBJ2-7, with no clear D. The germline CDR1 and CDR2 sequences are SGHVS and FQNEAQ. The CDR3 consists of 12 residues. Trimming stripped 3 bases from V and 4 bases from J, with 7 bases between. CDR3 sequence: CASSFARYEQYF. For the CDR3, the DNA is TGTGCCAGCAGCTTCGCACGGTACGAGCAGTACTTC.

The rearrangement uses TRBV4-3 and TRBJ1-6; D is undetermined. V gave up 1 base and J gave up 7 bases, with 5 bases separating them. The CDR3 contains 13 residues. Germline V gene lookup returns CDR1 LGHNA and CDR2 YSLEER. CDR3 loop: CASSQGINSPLHF. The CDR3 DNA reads TGCGCCAGCAGCCAAGGGATAAATTCACCCCTCCACTTT.

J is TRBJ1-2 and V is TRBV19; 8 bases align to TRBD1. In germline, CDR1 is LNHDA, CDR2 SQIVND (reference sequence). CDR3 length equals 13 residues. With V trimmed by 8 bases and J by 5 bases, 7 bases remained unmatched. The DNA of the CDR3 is TGTGCCAGTGCTGGGACAGGATTATATGGCTACACCTTC. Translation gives CASAGTGLYGYTF.

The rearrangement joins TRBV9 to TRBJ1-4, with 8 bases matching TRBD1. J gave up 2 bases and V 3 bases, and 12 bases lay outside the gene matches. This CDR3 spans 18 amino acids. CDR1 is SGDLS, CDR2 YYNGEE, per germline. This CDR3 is CASSGRRGQEATNEKLFF. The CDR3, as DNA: TGTGCCAGCAGCGGTAGAAGGGGACAGGAGGCCACTAATGAAAAACTGTTTTTT.

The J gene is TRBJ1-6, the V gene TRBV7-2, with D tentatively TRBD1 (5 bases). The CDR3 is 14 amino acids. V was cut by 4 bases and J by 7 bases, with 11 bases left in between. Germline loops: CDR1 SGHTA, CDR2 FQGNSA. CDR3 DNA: TGTGCCAGCAGCTCCTCAAGGGGAAATTCACCCCTCCACTTT. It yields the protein CASSSSRGNSPLHF. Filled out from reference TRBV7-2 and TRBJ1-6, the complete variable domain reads GAGVSQSPSNKVTEKGKDVELRCDPISGHTALYWYRQSLGQGLEFLIYFQGNSAPDKSGLPSDRFSAERTGGSVSTLTIQRTQQEDSAVYLCASSSSRGNSPLHFGNGTRLTVT.

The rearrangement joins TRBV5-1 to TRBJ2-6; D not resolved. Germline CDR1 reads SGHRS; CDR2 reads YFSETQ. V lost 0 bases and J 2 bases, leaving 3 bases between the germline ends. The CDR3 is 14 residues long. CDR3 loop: CASSLAAGANVLTF. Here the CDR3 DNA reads TGCGCCAGCAGCTTGGCGGCTGGGGCCAACGTCCTGACTTTC.

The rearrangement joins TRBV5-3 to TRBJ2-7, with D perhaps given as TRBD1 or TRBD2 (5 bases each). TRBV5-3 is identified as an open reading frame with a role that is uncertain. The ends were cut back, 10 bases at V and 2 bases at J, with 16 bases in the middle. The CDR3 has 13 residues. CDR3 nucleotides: TGTGCCGGGCCGGGACGCCGAACCTACGAGCAGTACTTC. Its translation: CAGPGRRTYEQYF.

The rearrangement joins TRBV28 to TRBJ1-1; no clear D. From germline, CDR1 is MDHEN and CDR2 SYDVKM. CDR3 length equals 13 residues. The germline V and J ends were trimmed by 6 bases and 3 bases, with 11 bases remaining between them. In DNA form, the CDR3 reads TGTGCCAGCAGAAGACCGAGGGACACTGAAGCTTTCTTT. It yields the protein CASRRPRDTEAFF.

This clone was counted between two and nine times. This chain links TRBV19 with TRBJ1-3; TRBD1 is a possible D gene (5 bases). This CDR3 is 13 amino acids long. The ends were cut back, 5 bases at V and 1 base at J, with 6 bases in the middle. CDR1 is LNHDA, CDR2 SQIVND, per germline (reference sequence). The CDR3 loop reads CASSWGSGNTIYF. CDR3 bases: TGTGCCAGTAGTTGGGGGTCTGGAAACACCATATATTTT.

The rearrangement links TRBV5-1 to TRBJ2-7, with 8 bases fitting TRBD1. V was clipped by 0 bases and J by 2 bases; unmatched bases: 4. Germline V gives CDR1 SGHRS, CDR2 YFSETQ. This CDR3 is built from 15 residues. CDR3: CASSLGGQATYEQYF. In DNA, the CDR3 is TGCGCCAGCAGCTTGGGGGGACAGGCTACCTACGAGCAGTACTTC.

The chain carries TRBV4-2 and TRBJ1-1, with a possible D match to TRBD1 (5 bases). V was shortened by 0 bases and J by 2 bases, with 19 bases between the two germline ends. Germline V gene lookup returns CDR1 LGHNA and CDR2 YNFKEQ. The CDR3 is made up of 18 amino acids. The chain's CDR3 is CASSQDPMVGVGNTEAFF. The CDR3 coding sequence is TGTGCCAGCAGCCAAGATCCTATGGTGGGGGTTGGAAACACTGAAGCTTTCTTT.

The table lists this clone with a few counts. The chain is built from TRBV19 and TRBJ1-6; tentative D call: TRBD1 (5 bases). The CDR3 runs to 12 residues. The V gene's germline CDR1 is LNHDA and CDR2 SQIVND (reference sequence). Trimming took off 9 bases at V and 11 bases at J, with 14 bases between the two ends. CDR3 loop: CASDAGQAPLHF. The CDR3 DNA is TGTGCCAGCGATGCAGGGCAGGCACCCCTCCACTTT. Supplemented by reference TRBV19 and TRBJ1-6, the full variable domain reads DGGITQSPKYLFRKEGQNVTLSCEQNLNHDAMYWYRQDPGQGLRLIYYSQIVNDFQKGDIAEGYSVSREKKESFPLTVTSAQKNPTAFYLCASDAGQAPLHFGNGTRLTVT.

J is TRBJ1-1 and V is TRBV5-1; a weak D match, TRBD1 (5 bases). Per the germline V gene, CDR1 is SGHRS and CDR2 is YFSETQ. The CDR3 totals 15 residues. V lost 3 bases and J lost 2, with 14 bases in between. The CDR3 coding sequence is TGCGCCAGCAGCTACTACTCCAGGGTAAACACTGAAGCTTTCTTT. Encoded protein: CASSYYSRVNTEAFF.

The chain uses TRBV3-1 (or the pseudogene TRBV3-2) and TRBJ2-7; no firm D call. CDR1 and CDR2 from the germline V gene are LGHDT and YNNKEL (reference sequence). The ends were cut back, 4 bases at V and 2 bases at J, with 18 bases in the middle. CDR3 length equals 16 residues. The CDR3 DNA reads TGTGCCAGCAGCCGTAGGTTTCAGCTCCCCCCCTACGAGCAGTACTTC. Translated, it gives CASSRRFQLPPYEQYF.

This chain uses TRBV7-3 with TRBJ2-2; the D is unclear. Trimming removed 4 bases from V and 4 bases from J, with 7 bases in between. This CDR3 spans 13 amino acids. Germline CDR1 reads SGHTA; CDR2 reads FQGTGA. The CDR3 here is CASSYSVTGELFF. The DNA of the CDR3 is TGTGCCAGCAGCTACTCGGTCACCGGGGAGCTGTTTTTT.

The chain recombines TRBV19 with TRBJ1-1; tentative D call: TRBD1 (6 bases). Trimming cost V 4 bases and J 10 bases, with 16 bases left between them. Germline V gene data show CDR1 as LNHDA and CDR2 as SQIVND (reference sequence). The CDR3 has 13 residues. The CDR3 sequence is CASSTEDRRGAFF. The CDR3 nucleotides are TGTGCCAGTAGTACTGAGGACAGACGAGGAGCTTTCTTT.

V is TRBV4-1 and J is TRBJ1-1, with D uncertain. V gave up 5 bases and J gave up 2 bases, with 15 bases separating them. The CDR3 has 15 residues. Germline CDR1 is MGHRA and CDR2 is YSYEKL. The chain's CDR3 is CASSNPRPDNTEAFF. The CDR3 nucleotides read TGCGCCAGCAGCAACCCTCGCCCGGATAACACTGAAGCTTTCTTT.

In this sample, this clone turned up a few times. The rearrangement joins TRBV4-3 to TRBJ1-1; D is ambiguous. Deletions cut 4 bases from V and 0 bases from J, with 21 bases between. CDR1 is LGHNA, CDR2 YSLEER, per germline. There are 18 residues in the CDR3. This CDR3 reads CASSREGLLRNMNTEAFF. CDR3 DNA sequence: TGCGCCAGCAGCCGGGAGGGCCTCCTGAGGAACATGAACACTGAAGCTTTCTTT.